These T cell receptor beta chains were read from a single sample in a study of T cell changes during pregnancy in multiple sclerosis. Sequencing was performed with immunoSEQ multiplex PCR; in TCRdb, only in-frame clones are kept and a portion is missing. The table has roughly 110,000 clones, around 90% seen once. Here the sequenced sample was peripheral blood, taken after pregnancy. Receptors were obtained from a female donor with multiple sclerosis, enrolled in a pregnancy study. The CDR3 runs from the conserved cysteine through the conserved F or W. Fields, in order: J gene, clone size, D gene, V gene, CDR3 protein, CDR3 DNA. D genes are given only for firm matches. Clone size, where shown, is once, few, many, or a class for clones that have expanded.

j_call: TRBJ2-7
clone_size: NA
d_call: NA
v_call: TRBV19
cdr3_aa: CASSISGTSRQYF
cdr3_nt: TGTGCCAGTAGTATATCGGGGACAAGTCGGCAGTACTTC

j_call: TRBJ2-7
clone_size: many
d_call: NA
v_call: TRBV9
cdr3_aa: CASSTRTESLGEQYF
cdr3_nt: TGTGCCAGCAGCACCCGGACAGAATCCCTGGGGGAGCAGTACTTC

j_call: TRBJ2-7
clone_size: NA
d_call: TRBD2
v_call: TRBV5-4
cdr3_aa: CASSYGTSGIYEQYF
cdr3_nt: TGTGCCAGCAGCTACGGGACTAGCGGGATCTACGAGCAGTACTTC

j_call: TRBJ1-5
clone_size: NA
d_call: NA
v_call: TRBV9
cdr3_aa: CASSVGAGLNQPQHF
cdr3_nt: TGTGCCAGCAGCGTAGGAGCGGGGTTGAATCAGCCCCAGCATTTT

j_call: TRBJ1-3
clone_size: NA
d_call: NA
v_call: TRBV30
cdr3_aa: CAWSVIRGIGNTIYF
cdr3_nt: TGTGCCTGGAGTGTAATCAGGGGAATTGGAAACACCATATATTTT

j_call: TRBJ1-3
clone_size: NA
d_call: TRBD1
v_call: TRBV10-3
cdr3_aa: CAVQETGAGNTIYF
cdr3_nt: TGTGCCGTACAAGAAACAGGGGCTGGAAACACCATATATTTT

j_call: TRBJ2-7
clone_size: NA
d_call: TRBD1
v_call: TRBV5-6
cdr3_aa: CASSPTGQGYEQYF
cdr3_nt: TGTGCCAGCAGCCCTACCGGACAGGGCTACGAGCAGTACTTC

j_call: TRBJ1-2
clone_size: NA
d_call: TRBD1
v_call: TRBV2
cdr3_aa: CASTATGGGYGYTF
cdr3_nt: TGTGCCAGCACCGCGACAGGGGGCGGGTATGGCTACACCTTC

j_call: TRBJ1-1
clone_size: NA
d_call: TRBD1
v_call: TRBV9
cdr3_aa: CASMGTGQNTEAFF
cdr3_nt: TGTGCCAGCATGGGGACAGGGCAGAACACTGAAGCTTTCTTT

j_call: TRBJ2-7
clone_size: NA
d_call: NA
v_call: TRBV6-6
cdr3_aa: CASSPPGGAYEQYF
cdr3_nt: TGTGCCAGCAGTCCCCCTGGGGGCGCCTACGAGCAGTACTTC

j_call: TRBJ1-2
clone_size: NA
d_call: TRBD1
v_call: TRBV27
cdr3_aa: CASSLQGTRPTF
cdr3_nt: TGTGCCAGCAGCCTACAGGGGACTAGGCCCACCTTC

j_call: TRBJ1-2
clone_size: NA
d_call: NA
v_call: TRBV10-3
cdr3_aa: CAISESSNYGYTF
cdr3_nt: TGTGCCATCAGTGAGTCCAGTAACTATGGCTACACCTTC

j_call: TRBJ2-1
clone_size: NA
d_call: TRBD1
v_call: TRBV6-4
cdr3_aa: CASSETGDKNNEQFF
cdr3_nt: TGTGCCAGCAGTGAGACAGGGGACAAAAACAATGAGCAGTTCTTC

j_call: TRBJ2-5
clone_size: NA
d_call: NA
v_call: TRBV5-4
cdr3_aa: CASSLIGFQETQYF
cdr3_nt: TGTGCCAGCAGCTTAATCGGTTTCCAAGAGACCCAGTACTTC

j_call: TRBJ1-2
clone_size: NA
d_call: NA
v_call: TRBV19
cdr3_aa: CASITSAGGNYGYTF
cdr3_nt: TGTGCCAGTATCACCTCCGCCGGGGGAAACTATGGCTACACCTTC

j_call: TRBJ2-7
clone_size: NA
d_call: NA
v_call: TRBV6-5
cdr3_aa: CASSYSPRGPYEQYF
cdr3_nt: TGTGCCAGCAGTTACTCGCCGCGGGGGCCCTACGAGCAGTACTTC

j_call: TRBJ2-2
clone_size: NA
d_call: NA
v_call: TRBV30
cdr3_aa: CAWGRANTGELFF
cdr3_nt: TGTGCCTGGGGCAGGGCTAACACCGGGGAGCTGTTTTTT

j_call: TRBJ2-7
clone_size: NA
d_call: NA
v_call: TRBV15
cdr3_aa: CATSRDSAGGYEQYF
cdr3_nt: TGTGCCACCAGCAGAGATAGCGCAGGAGGATACGAGCAGTACTTC

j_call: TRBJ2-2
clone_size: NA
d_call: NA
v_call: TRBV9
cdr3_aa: CASSFGDFNTGELFF
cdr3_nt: TGTGCCAGCAGCTTCGGGGACTTTAACACCGGGGAGCTGTTTTTT

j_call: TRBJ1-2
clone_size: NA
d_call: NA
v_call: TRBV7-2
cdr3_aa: CASSASGSNYGYTF
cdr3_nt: TGTGCCAGCAGCGCCAGTGGCTCTAACTATGGCTACACCTTC

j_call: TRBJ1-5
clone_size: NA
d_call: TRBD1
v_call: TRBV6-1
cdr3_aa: CASRTDRGHQPQHF
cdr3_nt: TGTGCCAGCAGGACCGACAGGGGGCATCAGCCCCAGCATTTT

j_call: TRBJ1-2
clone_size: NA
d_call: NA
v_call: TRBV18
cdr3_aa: CASSAGRDGYTF
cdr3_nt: TGTGCCAGCTCAGCGGGAAGAGATGGCTACACCTTC

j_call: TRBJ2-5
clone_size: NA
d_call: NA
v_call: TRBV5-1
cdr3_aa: CASGLSGQETQYF
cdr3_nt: TGCGCCAGCGGTCTTAGCGGACAAGAGACCCAGTACTTC